These 12 T cell receptor beta chains originate from one sample sequenced in a study of cytomegalovirus exposure and HLA in healthy donors. Primers: 60 Vbeta forward and 13 Jbeta reverse. The table came from immunoSEQ multiplex PCR; TCRdb's copy has only in-frame clones and leaves some out. The sample consists of around 80,000 clones, under 80% of them appearing once. The material sequenced was PBMCs. The receptors derive from a man younger than 35 in good health and CMV-seropositive.

V is TRBV29-1 and J is TRBJ2-1; 7 bases agree with TRBD2. J gave up 14 bases and V 4 bases, and 14 bases lay outside the gene matches. Looked up from germline, CDR1 is SQVTM and CDR2 is ANQGSEA. The CDR3 extends over 13 amino acids. The CDR3 DNA is TGCAGCGTTGCAGGGCTAGCGGAGAGGAGGGAGTTCTTC. Translated: CSVAGLAERREFF.

V and J are TRBV15 and TRBJ2-2; 8 nucleotides align to TRBD1. The junction had 5 bases not matched to a gene; V was cut back by 9 bases and J by 5 bases. CDR1 is LNHNV and CDR2 is YYDKDF in the germline V gene (reference sequence). The CDR3 loop spans 13 amino acids. DNA for the CDR3: TGTGCCACTGGACAGGGCCGAACCGGGGAGCTGTTTTTT. The encoded protein is CATGQGRTGELFF.

The sample holds one count of this clone. The genes are TRBV29-1 and TRBJ2-3; 16 bases fit TRBD2. The CDR3 totals 17 residues. The V gene end was trimmed by 7 bases and the J gene end by 0 bases; junction bases not matched to a gene: 7. Germline V gives CDR1 SQVTM, CDR2 ANQGSEA. The CDR3, as DNA: TGCAGCGCCCTTGGGACTAGCGGGAGGGGTAGCACAGATACGCAGTATTTT. Protein: CSALGTSGRGSTDTQYF.

The chain combines TRBV11-3 with TRBJ2-1, with D uncertain. Trimming removed 0 bases from V and 6 bases from J, with 12 bases in between. CDR3 length: 15 amino acids. In germline, CDR1 is SGHNT, CDR2 YENEEA. The CDR3 sequence: CASSLDPVPGNEQFF. CDR3 nucleotide sequence: TGTGCCAGCAGCTTAGACCCCGTCCCCGGCAATGAGCAGTTCTTC. Complete variable domain (other parts from reference TRBV11-3 and TRBJ2-1): EAGVVQSPRYKIIEKKQPVAFWCNPISGHNTLYWYLQNLGQGPELLIRYENEEAVDDSQLPKDRFSAERLKGVDSTLKIQPAELGDSAVYLCASSLDPVPGNEQFFGPGTRLTVL.

This chain connects TRBV28 to TRBJ1-2; no firm D call. Germline V gene sequence: CDR1 MDHEN, CDR2 SYDVKM. V lost 4 bases to trimming and J lost 6 bases, with 18 bases between them. The CDR3 length is 15 residues. The CDR3 DNA sequence: TGTGCCAGCAGTTCGGGCTCCGCCATACTAGATGGCTACACCTTC. This gives the protein CASSSGSAILDGYTF.

This chain links TRBV15 with TRBJ2-1; 13 positions agree with TRBD2. Germline V CDR1 and CDR2: LNHNV, YYDKDF (reference sequence). Trimming took 11 bases from V and 7 from J; bases not matched to a gene: 2. The CDR3 spans 12 residues. The CDR3 reads CAGGLAGNEQFF. CDR3 in DNA: TGTGCCGGGGGACTAGCGGGAAATGAGCAGTTCTTC.

The chain has TRBV7-9 and TRBJ1-5; no clear D gene. Trimming stripped 5 bases from V and 0 bases from J, with 8 bases between. This CDR3 comprises 14 residues. Germline CDR1 is SEHNR and CDR2 is FQNEAQ (reference sequence). The CDR3 nucleotides are TGTGCCAGCAGCGGCGGGGATAGCAATCAGCCCCAGCATTTT. Translating it yields CASSGGDSNQPQHF. Combining the CDR3 with reference TRBV7-9 and TRBJ1-5 gives the whole variable domain DTGVSQNPRHKITKRGQNVTFRCDPISEHNRLYWYRQTLGQGPEFLTYFQNEAQLEKSRLLSDRFSAERPKGSFSTLEIQRTEQGDSAMYLCASSGGDSNQPQHFGDGTRLSIL.

V is TRBV12-2 and J is TRBJ2-5; the table's D call TRBD2 went unverified against the DNA. TRBV12-2 is a pseudogene. The CDR3 is 15 amino acids. CDR3 protein: CASRLELAWQETQYF. DNA for the CDR3: TGTGCAAGTCGCTTAGAATTAGCGTGGCAAGAGACCCAGTACTTC.

The chain recombines TRBV5-1 with TRBJ1-3, with D possibly matching TRBD1 (5 bases). Germline CDR1 is SGHRS and CDR2 is YFSETQ. This CDR3 comprises 14 residues. Deletions cut 0 bases from V and 7 bases from J, with 11 bases between. The CDR3 spells CASSLGVEGNTIYF. The CDR3 DNA is TGCGCCAGCAGCTTGGGAGTGGAGGGGAACACCATATATTTT.

V gene TRBV7-3 combines with J gene TRBJ2-1; TRBD2 might be the D (6 bases). Germline-derived CDR1 and CDR2 are SGHTA and FQGTGA. This CDR3 region has 11 residues. V lost 5 bases to trimming and J lost 10 bases, with 9 bases between them. CDR3 sequence: CASSLGGEQFF. The CDR3 DNA follows: TGTGCCAGCAGCCTCGGGGGAGAGCAGTTCTTC. The complete variable domain, with remaining parts taken from reference TRBV7-3 and TRBJ2-1, reads GAGVSQTPSNKVTEKGKYVELRCDPISGHTALYWYRQSLGQGPEFLIYFQGTGAADDSGLPNDRFFAVRPEGSVSTLKIQRTERGDSAVYLCASSLGGEQFFGPGTRLTVL.

The rearrangement uses TRBV5-6 and TRBJ2-7, with a tentative D call TRBD1 (6 bases). The CDR3 covers 13 residues. The ends were cut back, 4 bases at V and 5 bases at J, with 13 bases in the middle. CDR1 and CDR2 from the germline V gene are SGHDT and YYEEEE. The CDR3 region is CASSQGNRDEQYF. In DNA form, the CDR3 reads TGTGCCAGCAGCCAAGGGAACAGGGACGAGCAGTACTTC.

The V call is TRBV6-6, the J call TRBJ2-7; 13 nucleotides match TRBD2. Losses at the gene ends were 10 bases for V and 6 bases for J; bases not matched to a gene: 6. This CDR3 is 13 amino acids long. Germline loops: CDR1 MNHNY, CDR2 SVGAGI (reference sequence). CDR3 DNA: TGTGCCACCTCGACTAGCGGGAGGCCCGAGCAGTACTTC. Its translation: CATSTSGRPEQYF.